A selection of T cell receptor beta chains follows, all from one sample in a study of a mutant IDH1 vaccine in newly diagnosed glioma. The repertoire was sequenced with immunoSEQ multiplex PCR; TCRdb's copy has only in-frame clones and lacks some. The data contain some 68,000 clones, 70% to 80% of them singletons. Source: PBMCs, taken from a glioma patient treated with radiotherapy, temozolomide or both. Receptors originate from a man aged 50 to 59 with glioma. Both conserved end residues are part of each CDR3. Fields, in order: V gene, D gene, J gene, clone size, CDR3 DNA, CDR3 protein. A D gene is named only where the DNA matches it firmly. Clone size is given for some rows only: seen once, a few or many times, or a class if the clone is expanded.

TRBV28	TRBD1	TRBJ2-3	-	TGTGCCAGCAGTTTCGGGACAGGCGGCGCAGATACGCAGTATTTT	CASSFGTGGADTQYF
TRBV30	-	TRBJ1-1	few	TGTGCCTGGAGTGTACGGTTGAACACTGAAGCTTTCTTT	CAWSVRLNTEAFF
TRBV7-2	TRBD2	TRBJ2-7	-	TGTGCCAGCAGCTTAGGTACGTGGACTAGCTTCTACGAGCAGTACTTC	CASSLGTWTSFYEQYF
TRBV5-1	TRBD1	TRBJ2-1	-	TGCGCCAGCAGCTACAGGGGGCTCAATGAGCAGTTCTTC	CASSYRGLNEQFF
TRBV4-2	-	TRBJ1-2	-	TGTGCCAGCAGCCAAGGGGGTGGCTATGGCTACACCTTC	CASSQGGGYGYTF
TRBV6-6	TRBD1	TRBJ2-7	-	TGTGCCAGCAGAACAGAACGACAGGGGAGGACCCACGAGCAGTACTTC	CASRTERQGRTHEQYF
TRBV10-3	-	TRBJ1-2	-	TGTGCCATCAGTGGGGGGCGGGGGACAAGCTATGGCTACACCTTC	CAISGGRGTSYGYTF
TRBV9	-	TRBJ1-6	-	TGTGCCAGCAGCGTAGATAAGACAGTCAACCCAGGGACACCCCTCCACTTT	CASSVDKTVNPGTPLHF
TRBV6-5	-	TRBJ1-1	-	TGTGCCAGCAGTCCCCCCAAAGGGACGAACACTGAAGCTTTCTTT	CASSPPKGTNTEAFF
TRBV5-6	TRBD2	TRBJ2-5	once	TGTGCCAGCAGCTATAGCGGGGAAGAGACCCAGTACTTC	CASSYSGEETQYF
TRBV10-3	-	TRBJ2-2	-	TGTGCCATCTTGGAGCTAAACACCGGGGAGCTGTTTTTT	CAILELNTGELFF
TRBV5-4	-	TRBJ2-5	-	TGTGCCAGCAGCTTGATAGAGACCCAGTACTTC	CASSLIETQYF
TRBV13	-	TRBJ2-4	-	TGTGCCAGCAGCCTGCGGACCCCCCAAAACATTCAGTACTTC	CASSLRTPQNIQYF
TRBV27	-	TRBJ2-7	-	TGTGCCAGCAGTTCCGGGATCCTCTACGAGCAGTACTTC	CASSSGILYEQYF
TRBV7-6	-	TRBJ1-2	-	TGTGCCAGCAGCTTAGCGCGGGGACAAGGTGGCTACACCTTC	CASSLARGQGGYTF
TRBV7-2	-	TRBJ1-1	-	TGTGCCAGCAGCTTAGGAGGGGCGGAAATGAACACTGAAGCTTTCTTT	CASSLGGAEMNTEAFF
TRBV7-2	-	TRBJ1-4	-	TGTGCCAGCAGCCCCCACGTTAATGAAAAACTGTTTTTT	CASSPHVNEKLFF
TRBV4-1	-	TRBJ2-5	-	TGCGCCAGCAGCCAAGGAGGGAACCACCAAGAGACCCAGTACTTC	CASSQGGNHQETQYF
TRBV30	TRBD2	TRBJ2-1	once	TGTGCCTGGAAACGTCTAGCGGGGGGGCTATCCGGGCAGTTCTTC	CAWKRLAGGLSGQFF
TRBV7-9	-	TRBJ2-7	once	TGTGCCAGCAGCTTAGTAGGGTCCGGGGATGAGCAGTACTTC	CASSLVGSGDEQYF
TRBV11-1	TRBD1	TRBJ2-5	-	TGTGCCAGCAGCCAGTGGACAGGGTTGGAGGGAGAGACCCAGTACTTC	CASSQWTGLEGETQYF
TRBV20-1	-	TRBJ2-1	-	TGCAGTGCTAGAGATCTCAGCAGGGGGTTCTTC	CSARDLSRGFF
TRBV6-6	-	TRBJ2-1	-	TGTGCCAGCAGTTACTCTCAGGGCCCAGATGAGCAGTTCTTC	CASSYSQGPDEQFF
TRBV5-6	-	TRBJ2-3	-	TGTGCCAGCAGCAGGGAAAGGGGGGGAGAAGATACGCAGTATTTT	CASSRERGGEDTQYF
TRBV5-8	-	TRBJ1-2	-	TGTGCCAGCGCACGACTTCGGTTTTTGGCTGGCTACACCTTC	CASARLRFLAGYTF
TRBV4-1	TRBD1	TRBJ1-2	-	TGCGCCAGCAGCCAAGTCCCCGGGACAGGGAGTCACTATGGCTACACCTTC	CASSQVPGTGSHYGYTF
TRBV9	TRBD1	TRBJ1-1	many	TGTGCCAGCAGCGGACAGGGGCTGACTGAAGCTTTCTTT	CASSGQGLTEAFF
TRBV9	TRBD2	TRBJ2-7	-	TGTGCCAGCAGCGTAGGGGGAGGGGTTAACGAGCAGTACTTC	CASSVGGGVNEQYF
TRBV7-8	-	TRBJ1-4	-	TGTGCCAGCAGCCGGGACGGGGACGTGGAAAAACTGTTTTTT	CASSRDGDVEKLFF
TRBV7-2	-	TRBJ1-1	-	TGTGCCAGCAGCTTGAGGCTCCAGAACACTGAAGCTTTCTTT	CASSLRLQNTEAFF
TRBV11-2	-	TRBJ1-5	-	TGTGCCAGCAGCTTAGAGTCCGGGTACAGTCAGCCCCAGCATTTT	CASSLESGYSQPQHF
TRBV4-2	-	TRBJ1-1	-	TGTGCCAGCAGCCAAGGGCTGAGGGCCATGAACACTGAAGCTTTCTTT	CASSQGLRAMNTEAFF
TRBV5-1	-	TRBJ1-1	few	TGCGCCAGCAGCTTACAAACCACCTCGGGTACTGAAGCTTTCTTT	CASSLQTTSGTEAFF
TRBV19	-	TRBJ1-5	-	TGTGCCAGTAGTATGAGTGGTCAGGGCTTGAGGAGCAATCAGCCCCAGCATTTT	CASSMSGQGLRSNQPQHF
TRBV10-3	-	TRBJ1-4	-	TGTGCCATCAGTGAGTCTGGGGGGAGCAATGAAAAACTGTTTTTT	CAISESGGSNEKLFF
TRBV5-1	-	TRBJ2-1	-	TGCGCCAGCAGCTATAACAGGGAAAAGGATGAGCAGTTCTTC	CASSYNREKDEQFF
TRBV13	-	TRBJ2-2	-	TGTGCCAGCAGCTTAGGGACAGCTGCGAACACCGGGGAGCTGTTTTTT	CASSLGTAANTGELFF
TRBV18	TRBD1	TRBJ1-3	-	TGTGCCAGCTCACTACGACAGGGAAAATCTGGAAACACCATATATTTT	CASSLRQGKSGNTIYF
TRBV10-3	-	TRBJ2-1	-	TGTGCCATCAGTGAGTTGGCCACGAATGAGCAGTTCTTC	CAISELATNEQFF
TRBV5-1	-	TRBJ2-7	-	TGCGCCAGCAGCTCCACTTTAAACAGGTTTAGCGAGCAGTACTTC	CASSSTLNRFSEQYF
TRBV10-3	-	TRBJ2-5	-	TGTGCCATCGGGGGGGCCGGGGGCTGGGAGACCCAGTACTTC	CAIGGAGGWETQYF
TRBV28	-	TRBJ1-4	-	TGTGCCAGCAGTCCAGGGCAGGAGATTGAAACTAATGAAAAACTGTTTTTT	CASSPGQEIETNEKLFF
TRBV25-1	TRBD1	TRBJ1-1	-	TGTGCCAGCAGTGACCCACCGGGACAGTTGAACACTGAAGCTTTCTTT	CASSDPPGQLNTEAFF
TRBV7-6	-	TRBJ2-3	-	TGTGCCAGCAGCTTAGGCGGAGTTTACACAGATACGCAGTATTTT	CASSLGGVYTDTQYF
TRBV27	-	TRBJ2-2	-	TGTGCCAGCAGTCCTCGTAGGTATGGCGGGGAGCTGTTTTTT	CASSPRRYGGELFF
TRBV5-5	TRBD1	TRBJ2-5	-	TGTGCCAGCAGCGTACAGGGGACGGAGACCCAGTACTTC	CASSVQGTETQYF
TRBV9	-	TRBJ2-7	-	TGTGCCAGCAGCGGGGGGGGACAAACCTACGAGCAGTACTTC	CASSGGGQTYEQYF
TRBV30	-	TRBJ1-6	once	TGTGCCTGGAGGGGGGAGAGGGCGAAGTTTTATAATTCACCCCTCCACTTT	CAWRGERAKFYNSPLHF
TRBV19	TRBD1	TRBJ1-4	-	TGTGCCAGTAGTAACCAGGGGGGGACCGAAAAACTGTTTTTT	CASSNQGGTEKLFF
TRBV6-5	-	TRBJ2-7	-	TGTGCCAGCAGTTACATTGGGGGTTACGAGCAGTACTTC	CASSYIGGYEQYF
TRBV4-1	TRBD1	TRBJ2-3	once	TGCGCCAGCAGCGACTCCAGGGGGAACACAGATACGCAGTATTTT	CASSDSRGNTDTQYF
TRBV7-2	-	TRBJ1-2	-	TGTGCCAGCAGCTTAGATGCAGGCGGCTACACCTTC	CASSLDAGGYTF
TRBV30	-	TRBJ1-1	once	TGTGCCTGGAGTCCCCACATGAACACTGAAGCTTTCTTT	CAWSPHMNTEAFF
TRBV19	TRBD1	TRBJ2-5	once	TGTGCCAGTAGTATGCCCCAACAGGGGGAGACCCAGTACTTC	CASSMPQQGETQYF
TRBV28	-	TRBJ2-7	-	TGTGCCAGCAGTTTTAAGAGTGAGCAGTACTTC	CASSFKSEQYF
TRBV2	-	TRBJ1-3	-	TGTGCCAGCAGGGGGGCTGGAAACACCATATATTTT	CASRGAGNTIYF
TRBV6-5	-	TRBJ2-2	-	TGTGCCAGCAGTTCTTTCGGGGCCCCGAACACCGGGGAGCTGTTTTTT	CASSSFGAPNTGELFF
TRBV4-1	TRBD1	TRBJ1-4	-	TGCGCCAGCAGCCAAGCTTTGACAGGGCTAACGAATAATGAAAAACTGTTTTTT	CASSQALTGLTNNEKLFF
TRBV4-1	-	TRBJ1-3	-	TGCGCCAGCAGCCACGACCGCTTCTCTGGAAACACCATATATTTT	CASSHDRFSGNTIYF
TRBV19	-	TRBJ2-2	-	TGTGCCAGTACCCCTTTCCCCGGGGAGCTGTTTTTT	CASTPFPGELFF